What follows are 18 T cell receptor beta chains derived from one specimen sequenced in a study of T cells expressing NK-cell markers. TCRdb reanalyzed the 5' RACE reads, giving one entry per CDR3 protein sequence and no DNA. In all, the sample yields about 460,000 distinct CDR3 sequences. Sample: blood T cells: a sorted CD56 or NKG2C T cell subset, CD4+ or CD8+ T cells, or bulk PBMC T cells (not recorded which). The receptor set was obtained from a woman aged 45-59 years in good health.

The V gene is TRBV5-6, the J gene TRBJ2-1; the TRBD1 assignment by TCRdb is unverifiable without DNA. CDR3 length: 18 residues. The V gene's germline CDR1 is SGHDT and CDR2 YYEEEE. The CDR3 protein is CASSLVPNNRDLNNEQFF.

The chain combines TRBV3-1 with TRBJ2-2; TCRdb selects TRBD2, and the lack of DNA leaves this call unchecked. From germline, CDR1 is LGHDT and CDR2 YNNKEL (reference sequence). The CDR3 runs 16 residues. This chain's CDR3 is CASSPRSWTNTGELFF. Complete variable domain (other parts from reference TRBV3-1 and TRBJ2-2): DTAVSQTPKYLVTQMGNDKSIKCEQNLGHDTMYWYKQDSKKFLKIMFSYNNKELIINETVPNRFSPKSPDKAHLNLHINSLELGDSAVYFCASSPRSWTNTGELFFGEGSRLTVL.

This CDR3 reads CASSYSPPSTEGYTF. The chain uses TRBV6-5 and TRBJ1-2; TCRdb selects TRBD1, and the lack of DNA leaves this call unchecked. The V gene's germline CDR1 is MNHEY and CDR2 SVGAGI. The CDR3 is made up of 15 amino acids.

The V gene is TRBV12-5, the J gene TRBJ2-7; TCRdb picks TRBD1, but there is no DNA to check that call. Germline values: CDR1 LGHNT, CDR2 FRNRAP. CDR3 length: 17 residues. CDR3 region: CASGLALGQGLSYEQYF.

This sequence joins TRBV6-5 and TRBJ2-2; with no DNA, the TCRdb D assignment of TRBD1 cannot be verified. The germline V gene has CDR1 MNHEY and CDR2 SVGAGI. The CDR3 consists of 14 residues. CDR3 in amino acids: CASTLRGGLGELFF.

The gene calls are TRBV6-5 and TRBJ1-5. This CDR3 is 14 amino acids long. The germline CDR1 and CDR2 sequences are MNHEY and SVGAGI. The CDR3 loop is CASSYAAGQWPQHF.

The chain has TRBV2 and TRBJ2-2; TCRdb names TRBD1, which stays unverified in the absence of DNA. The CDR3 length is 12 residues. Germline CDR1 and CDR2: SNHLY and FYNNEI. CDR3 in amino acids: CASWGFTGELFF.

The V call is TRBV20-1, the J call TRBJ1-5. Germline CDR1 and CDR2: DFQATT and SNEGSKA (reference sequence). The CDR3 has 15 amino acids. The CDR3 region is CSARVSPYSNQPQHF.

The chain carries TRBV12-3 or TRBV12-4 and TRBJ2-3. This CDR3 has 14 residues. The CDR3 sequence is CATLFGGSTDTQYF.

The V call is TRBV6-5, the J call TRBJ2-6; the D call from TCRdb, TRBD2, cannot be confirmed without DNA. Germline V gene data show CDR1 as MNHEY and CDR2 as SVGAGI. The CDR3 has 16 amino acids. CDR3 amino acids: CASSYQGPSGANVLTF.

This chain joins TRBV5-1 and TRBJ2-2; the TCRdb call, TRBD1, lacks DNA for checking. The CDR3 is 15 residues long. Germline V CDR1 and CDR2: SGHRS, YFSETQ. The CDR3 loop reads CASSLLDSRTGELFF.

This chain links TRBV11-3 with TRBJ2-7; the D call of TRBD1 rests on TCRdb alone, since no DNA is present to check it. CDR1 is SGHNT and CDR2 is YENEEA in the germline V gene. The CDR3 has 15 amino acids. CDR3 loop: CASSLTTRGDYEQYF.

The V call is TRBV24-1, the J call TRBJ2-1; TCRdb gives TRBD2 as the D gene, but with no DNA this cannot be confirmed. Germline V lookup: CDR1 KGHDR, CDR2 SFDVKD. The CDR3 totals 15 residues. CDR3 protein: CATSDPGLVYNEQFF.

The chain is built from TRBV2 and TRBJ2-1. Germline V gives CDR1 SNHLY, CDR2 FYNNEI. The CDR3 is 11 amino acids. The CDR3 spells CATSEDNEQFF.

The chain combines TRBV24-1 with TRBJ2-4; there is no DNA to check the TCRdb D call of TRBD2. Looked up from germline, CDR1 is KGHDR and CDR2 is SFDVKD. The CDR3 sequence is 21 residues long. The CDR3 protein is CATSRNGLAGGREFSKNIQYF.

The J gene is TRBJ2-3, the V gene TRBV5-6; TCRdb returns TRBD1, unconfirmable since there is no DNA. The CDR3 runs 12 residues. Per germline, CDR1 SGHDT and CDR2 YYEEEE. The CDR3 sequence: CASSLRGYTQYF. Full variable domain (missing parts from reference TRBV5-6 and TRBJ2-3): DAGVTQSPTHLIKTRGQQVTLRCSPKSGHDTVSWYQQALGQGPQFIFQYYEEEERQRGNFPDRFSGHQFPNYSSELNVNALLLGDSALYLCASSLRGYTQYFGPGTRLTVL.

The rearrangement links TRBV20-1 to TRBJ2-1; there is no DNA to check the TCRdb D call of TRBD2. In germline, CDR1 is DFQATT, CDR2 SNEGSKA (reference sequence). The CDR3 has 15 residues. The CDR3 region is CSARTSIAGADEQFF.

The chain is built from TRBV5-1 and TRBJ1-1; TCRdb returns TRBD1, unconfirmable since there is no DNA. This CDR3 has 16 amino acids. Germline V CDR1 and CDR2: SGHRS, YFSETQ. This CDR3 is CASSAGQGLRGTEAFF.